This T cell receptor beta chain comes out of a study of beta chain features in type 1 diabetes. This CDR3 spans 15 amino acids. In germline, CDR1 is SGHTA, CDR2 FQGNSA. The V and J ends lost 5 bases and 3 bases, in that order; junction bases with no gene match: 10. The whole isolated RNA underwent reverse transcription, so sequencing captured expressed TCRB transcripts. Method: immunoSEQ multiplex PCR; TCRdb's copy keeps in-frame clones and lacks some. The sample contains hundreds of thousands of clones, roughly a sixth of which appear only once. This sequence was found in a young man in good health. Material: naive CD4+ T cells from blood. The gene calls are TRBV7-2 and TRBJ2-7, with TRBD2 matching 7 bases. The CDR3 protein is CASSASSGANYEQYF. CDR3 sequence (DNA): TGTGCCAGCAGCGCCTCTAGCGGTGCGAACTACGAGCAGTACTTC.